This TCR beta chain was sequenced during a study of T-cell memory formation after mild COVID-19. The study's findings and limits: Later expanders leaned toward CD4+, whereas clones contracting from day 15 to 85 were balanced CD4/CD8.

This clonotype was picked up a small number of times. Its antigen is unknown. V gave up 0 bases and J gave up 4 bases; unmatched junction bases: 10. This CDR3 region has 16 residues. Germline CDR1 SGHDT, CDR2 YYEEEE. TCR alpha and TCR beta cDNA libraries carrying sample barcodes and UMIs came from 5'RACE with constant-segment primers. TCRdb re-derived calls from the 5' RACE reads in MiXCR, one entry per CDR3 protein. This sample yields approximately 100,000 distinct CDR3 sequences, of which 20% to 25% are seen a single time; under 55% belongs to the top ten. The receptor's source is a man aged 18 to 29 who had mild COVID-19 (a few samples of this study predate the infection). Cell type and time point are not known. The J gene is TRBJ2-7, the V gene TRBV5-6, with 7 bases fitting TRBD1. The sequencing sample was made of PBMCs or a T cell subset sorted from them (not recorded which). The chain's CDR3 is CASSLGQGEILYEQYF. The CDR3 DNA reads TGTGCCAGCAGCTTGGGACAGGGAGAGATACTTTACGAGCAGTACTTC.